What follows is one T cell receptor beta chain and its context. This record belongs to a study of response to subunit inactivated influenza vaccine. Germline V gene sequence: CDR1 LGHNA, CDR2 YNFKEQ. The CDR3 consists of 16 residues. V shed 0 bases and J shed 7 bases, with 16 bases lying between them. TCRdb re-called the RT-PCR reads with MiXCR, one entry per CDR3 protein. The data contain 150,000 to 200,000 distinct CDR3 sequences, over 9.5% of them singletons. This sample was shared with a second study, whose subject was T cells expressing NK-cell markers. That study reports: cDNA encoding TCR beta was synthesized via 5'RACE template switching incorporating UMIs. All TCR beta repertoires analysed originated from sorted CD3+CD56+NKG2C+, CD3+CD56+NKG2C- and CD3+CD56-NKG2C+ T cells.

This clonotype was obtained from a man in his fifties who received an inactivated influenza vaccine. Sequencing used CD8+ T cells sorted from PBMCs, obtained 11 to 12 days after vaccination. The J gene is TRBJ1-5, the V gene TRBV4-2, with D possibly being TRBD1 (6 bases). The CDR3 bases are TGTGCCAGCAGCCAAGACGAGGGGGTGTCTGGACAGCCCCAGCATTTT. Protein product: CASSQDEGVSGQPQHF.